Sequencing of this TCR beta chain was carried out in a study of response to subunit inactivated influenza vaccine. As regards this clonotype: Its antigen is undetermined.

Study results and limitations: Every seasonal influenza vaccination brings in few new T cells, the authors suggested.

MiXCR was run by TCRdb on the RT-PCR reads, yielding one entry per CDR3 protein. The table lists roughly 160,000 distinct CDR3 sequences, approximately 12% of them singletons. This CDR3 region has 18 residues. V gave up 2 bases and J gave up 2 bases; unmatched junction bases: 8. The V gene's germline CDR1 is SGHRS and CDR2 YFSETQ. V usage is TRBV5-1 and J usage is TRBJ2-6; 9 nucleotides align to TRBD1. The material sequenced was CD8+ T cells sorted from PBMCs, taken roughly 24 months after vaccination. The TCR originated in a man in his fifties or sixties who received an inactivated influenza vaccine. CDR3 loop: CASSFPGQGFTGANVLTF. CDR3 bases: TGCGCCAGCAGCTTCCCGGGACAGGGTTTCACTGGGGCCAACGTCCTGACTTTC.